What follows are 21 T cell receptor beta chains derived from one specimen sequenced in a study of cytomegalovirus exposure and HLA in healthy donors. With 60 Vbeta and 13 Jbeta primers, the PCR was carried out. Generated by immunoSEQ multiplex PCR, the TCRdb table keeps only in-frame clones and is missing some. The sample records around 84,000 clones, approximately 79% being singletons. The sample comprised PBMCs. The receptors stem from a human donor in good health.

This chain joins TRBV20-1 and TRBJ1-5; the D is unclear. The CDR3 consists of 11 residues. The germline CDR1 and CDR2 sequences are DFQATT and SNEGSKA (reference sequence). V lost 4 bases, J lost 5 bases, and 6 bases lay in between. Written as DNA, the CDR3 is TGCAGTGCTATCGGTGATCAGCCCCAGCATTTT. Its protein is CSAIGDQPQHF.

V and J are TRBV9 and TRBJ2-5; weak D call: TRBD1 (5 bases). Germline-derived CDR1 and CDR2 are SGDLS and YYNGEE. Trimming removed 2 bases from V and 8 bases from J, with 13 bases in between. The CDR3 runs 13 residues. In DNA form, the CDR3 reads TGTGCCAGCAGCGTCATTGCAAGGGGCACCCAGTACTTC. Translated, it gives CASSVIARGTQYF.

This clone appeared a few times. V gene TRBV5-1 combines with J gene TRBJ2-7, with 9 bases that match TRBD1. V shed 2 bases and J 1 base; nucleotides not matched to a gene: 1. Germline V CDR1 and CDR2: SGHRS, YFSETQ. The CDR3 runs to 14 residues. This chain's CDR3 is CASSFGTGSYEQYF. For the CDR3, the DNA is TGCGCCAGCAGCTTCGGGACAGGGTCCTACGAGCAGTACTTC.

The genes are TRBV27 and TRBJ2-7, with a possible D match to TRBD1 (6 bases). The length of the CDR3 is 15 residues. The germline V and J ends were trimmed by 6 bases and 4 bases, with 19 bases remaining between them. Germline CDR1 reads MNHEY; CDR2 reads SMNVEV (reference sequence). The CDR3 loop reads CASSPEAGAWYEQYF. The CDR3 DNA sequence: TGTGCCAGCAGCCCTGAGGCAGGGGCATGGTACGAGCAGTACTTC.

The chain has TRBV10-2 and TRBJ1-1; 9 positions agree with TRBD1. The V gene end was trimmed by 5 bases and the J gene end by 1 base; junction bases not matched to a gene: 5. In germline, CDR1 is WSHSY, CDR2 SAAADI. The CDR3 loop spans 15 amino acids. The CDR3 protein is CASSHWTGENTEAFF. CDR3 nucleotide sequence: TGCGCCAGCAGTCACTGGACAGGGGAGAACACTGAAGCTTTCTTT.

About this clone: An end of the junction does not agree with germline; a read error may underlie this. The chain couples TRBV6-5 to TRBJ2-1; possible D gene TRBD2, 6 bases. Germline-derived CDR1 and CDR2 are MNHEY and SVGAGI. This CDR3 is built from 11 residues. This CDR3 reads CVSRTGGEQFF. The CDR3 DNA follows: TGTGTCAGCAGGACCGGGGGTGAGCAGTTCTTC.

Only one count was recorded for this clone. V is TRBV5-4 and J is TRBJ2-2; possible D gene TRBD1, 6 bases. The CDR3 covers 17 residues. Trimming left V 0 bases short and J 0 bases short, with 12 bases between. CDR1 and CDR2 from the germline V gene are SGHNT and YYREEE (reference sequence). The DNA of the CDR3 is TGTGCCAGCAGCTTGGGGGGGACACCTACGAACACCGGGGAGCTGTTTTTT. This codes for CASSLGGTPTNTGELFF.

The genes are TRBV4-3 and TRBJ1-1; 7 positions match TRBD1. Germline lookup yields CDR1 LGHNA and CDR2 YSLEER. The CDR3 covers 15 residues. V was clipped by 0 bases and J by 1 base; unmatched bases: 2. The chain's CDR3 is CASSQERTGNTEAFF. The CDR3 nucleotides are TGCGCCAGCAGCCAAGAACGGACAGGGAACACTGAAGCTTTCTTT.

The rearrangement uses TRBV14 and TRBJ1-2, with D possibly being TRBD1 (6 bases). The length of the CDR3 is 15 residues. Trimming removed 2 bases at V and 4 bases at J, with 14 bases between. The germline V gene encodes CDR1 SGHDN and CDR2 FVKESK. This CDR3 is CASSQQQGPLYGYTF. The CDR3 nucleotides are TGTGCCAGCAGCCAACAACAGGGTCCACTCTATGGCTACACCTTC.

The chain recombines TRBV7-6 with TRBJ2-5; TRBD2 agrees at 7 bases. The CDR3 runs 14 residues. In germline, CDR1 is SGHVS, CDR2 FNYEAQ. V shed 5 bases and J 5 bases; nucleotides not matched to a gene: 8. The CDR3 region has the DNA TGTGCCAGCAGCCTAAGCGGGGCCCAGGAGACCCAGTACTTC. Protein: CASSLSGAQETQYF. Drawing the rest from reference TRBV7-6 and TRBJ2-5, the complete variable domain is GAGVSQSPRYKVTKRGQDVALRCDPISGHVSLYWYRQALGQGPEFLTYFNYEAQQDKSGLPNDRFSAERPEGSISTLTIQRTEQRDSAMYRCASSLSGAQETQYFGPGTRLLVL.

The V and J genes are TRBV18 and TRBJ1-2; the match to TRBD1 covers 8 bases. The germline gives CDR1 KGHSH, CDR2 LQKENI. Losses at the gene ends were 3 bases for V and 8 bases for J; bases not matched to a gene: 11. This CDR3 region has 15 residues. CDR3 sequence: CASSPFDRTGLGYTF. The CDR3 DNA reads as TGTGCCAGCTCACCTTTCGACCGGACAGGGTTGGGCTACACCTTC. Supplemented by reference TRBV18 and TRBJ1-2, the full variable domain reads NAGVMQNPRHLVRRRGQEARLRCSPMKGHSHVYWYRQLPEEGLKFMVYLQKENIIDESGMPKERFSAEFPKEGPSILRIQQVVRGDSAAYFCASSPFDRTGLGYTFGSGTRLTVV.

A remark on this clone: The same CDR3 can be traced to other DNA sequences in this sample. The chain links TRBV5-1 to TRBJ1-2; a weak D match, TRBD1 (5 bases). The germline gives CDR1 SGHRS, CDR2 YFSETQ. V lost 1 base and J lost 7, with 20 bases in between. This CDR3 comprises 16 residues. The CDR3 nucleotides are TGCGCCAGCAGCTTGCGGCCGGACGGGGCCGGGGGTGGCTACACCTTC. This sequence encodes CASSLRPDGAGGGYTF. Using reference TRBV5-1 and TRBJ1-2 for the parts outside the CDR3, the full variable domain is KAGVTQTPRYLIKTRGQQVTLSCSPISGHRSVSWYQQTPGQGLQFLFEYFSETQRNKGNFPGRFSGRQFSNSRSEMNVSTLELGDSALYLCASSLRPDGAGGGYTFGSGTRLTVV.

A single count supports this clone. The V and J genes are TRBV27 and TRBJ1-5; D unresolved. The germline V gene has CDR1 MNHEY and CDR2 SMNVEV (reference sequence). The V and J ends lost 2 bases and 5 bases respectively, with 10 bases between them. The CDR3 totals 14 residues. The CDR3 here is CASSLAGSYQPQHF. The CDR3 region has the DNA TGTGCCAGCAGTTTAGCGGGATCGTATCAGCCCCAGCATTTT.

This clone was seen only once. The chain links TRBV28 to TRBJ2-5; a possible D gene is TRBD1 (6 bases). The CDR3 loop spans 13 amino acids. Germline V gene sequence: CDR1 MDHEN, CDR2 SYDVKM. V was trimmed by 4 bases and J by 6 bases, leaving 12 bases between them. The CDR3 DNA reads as TGTGCCAGCAGTTCCGCAGGGGCCCAGACCCAGTACTTC. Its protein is CASSSAGAQTQYF.

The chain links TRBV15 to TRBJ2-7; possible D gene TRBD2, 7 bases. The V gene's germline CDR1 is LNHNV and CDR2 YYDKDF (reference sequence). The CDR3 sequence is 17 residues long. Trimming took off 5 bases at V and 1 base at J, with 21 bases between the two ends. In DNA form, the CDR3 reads TGTGCCACCAGCTTTTCTCTCCGCGGGGGCGATTCCTACGAGCAGTACTTC. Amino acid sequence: CATSFSLRGGDSYEQYF.

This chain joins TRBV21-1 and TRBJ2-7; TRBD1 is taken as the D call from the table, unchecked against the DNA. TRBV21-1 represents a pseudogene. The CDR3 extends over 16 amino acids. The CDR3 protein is CASSPMPSRGTYEQYF. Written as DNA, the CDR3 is TGTGCCAGCAGCCCTATGCCGTCCAGGGGCACCTACGAGCAGTACTTC.

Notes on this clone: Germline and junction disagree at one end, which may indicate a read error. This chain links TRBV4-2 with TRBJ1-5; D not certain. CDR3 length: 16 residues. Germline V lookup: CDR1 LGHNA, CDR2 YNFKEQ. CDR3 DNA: TGTGCCAGCAGCCAAGATATAGGAGGGAGGAATCAGCCCCAGAATTTT. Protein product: CASSQDIGGRNQPQNF.

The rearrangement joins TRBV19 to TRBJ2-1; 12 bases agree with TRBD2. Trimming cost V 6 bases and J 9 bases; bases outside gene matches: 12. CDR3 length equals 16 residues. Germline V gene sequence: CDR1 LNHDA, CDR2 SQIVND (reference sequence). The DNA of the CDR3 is TGTGCCAGTAGGGACCCGGGACTAGCGGGTCGGAGTGAGCAGTTCTTC. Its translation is CASRDPGLAGRSEQFF.

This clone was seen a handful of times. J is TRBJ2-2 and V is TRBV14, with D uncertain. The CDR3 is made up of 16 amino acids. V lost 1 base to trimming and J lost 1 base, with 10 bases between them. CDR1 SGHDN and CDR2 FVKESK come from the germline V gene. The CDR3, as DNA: TGTGCCAGCAGCCAAGTGGCGGTCAGGAACACCGGGGAGCTGTTTTTT. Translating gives CASSQVAVRNTGELFF.

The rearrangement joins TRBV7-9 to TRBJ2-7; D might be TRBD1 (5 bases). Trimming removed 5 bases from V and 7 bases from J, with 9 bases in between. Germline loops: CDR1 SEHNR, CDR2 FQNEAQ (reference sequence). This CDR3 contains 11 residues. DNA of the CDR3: TGTGCCAGCAGCGCAGGGTGGGAGCAGTACTTC. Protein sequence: CASSAGWEQYF.

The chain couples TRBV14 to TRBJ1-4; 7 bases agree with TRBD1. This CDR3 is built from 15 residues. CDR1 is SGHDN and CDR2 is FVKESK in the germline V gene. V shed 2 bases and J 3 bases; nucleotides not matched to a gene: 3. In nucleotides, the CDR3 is TGTGCCAGCAGCCAAAACAGGGGTGCTAATGAAAAACTGTTTTTT. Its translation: CASSQNRGANEKLFF. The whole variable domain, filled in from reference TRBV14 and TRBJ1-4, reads EAGVTQFPSHSVIEKGQTVTLRCDPISGHDNLYWYRRVMGKEIKFLLHFVKESKQDESGMPNNRFLAERTGGTYSTLKVQPAELEDSGVYFCASSQNRGANEKLFFGSGTQLSVL.